Shown below are 12 T cell receptor beta chains from a single sample sequenced in a study of cytomegalovirus exposure and HLA in healthy donors. PCR used 60 Vbeta primers and 13 Jbeta primers. TCRdb's copy holds only in-frame clones and misses some; the assay was immunoSEQ multiplex PCR. The profile shows 120,000 to 150,000 clones, over 60% of them singletons. Sequencing used PBMCs. These receptor sequences come from a middle-aged woman in good health and CMV-seronegative.

The J gene is TRBJ1-5, the V gene TRBV30; the D is unclear. V lost 2 bases and J lost 2, with 7 bases in between. From germline, CDR1 is GTSNPN and CDR2 SVGIG (reference sequence). This CDR3 has 13 amino acids. The CDR3 bases are TGTGCCTGGAGTTGGAGGGGCAATCAGCCCCAGCATTTT. This gives the protein CAWSWRGNQPQHF.

The chain recombines TRBV28 with TRBJ2-3; the match to TRBD1 covers 10 bases. The CDR3 sequence is 16 residues long. V dropped 7 bases and J dropped 4; count of bases not matched to a gene: 11. Germline V gene sequence: CDR1 MDHEN, CDR2 SYDVKM. The CDR3 DNA sequence: TGTGCCAGCACCGACGCCGGGACAGGGGAATCAGATACGCAGTATTTT. As protein: CASTDAGTGESDTQYF.

The rearrangement uses TRBV19 and TRBJ1-5; D gene unclear. This CDR3 is 15 amino acids long. The ends were cut back, 4 bases at V and 3 bases at J, with 13 bases in the middle. Germline V CDR1 and CDR2: LNHDA, SQIVND (reference sequence). DNA for the CDR3: TGTGCCAGTAGTACTAGCGGGGTAACCAATCAGCCCCAGCATTTT. As protein: CASSTSGVTNQPQHF.

In its sample, this clone was seen a few times. This chain links TRBV5-5 with TRBJ1-2; D not certain. There are 18 residues in the CDR3. Germline lookup yields CDR1 SGHKS and CDR2 YYEKEE (reference sequence). V lost 4 bases to trimming and J lost 3 bases, with 25 bases between them. CDR3 residues: CASSLEGRSGIPYYGYTF. Here the CDR3 DNA reads TGTGCCAGCAGCCTGGAAGGTAGATCGGGGATCCCCTACTATGGCTACACCTTC.

V gene TRBV5-1 combines with J gene TRBJ1-2, with D possibly TRBD1 on 6 matching bases. Germline V gene sequence: CDR1 SGHRS, CDR2 YFSETQ. CDR3 length: 16 amino acids. Trimming removed 4 bases at V and 0 bases at J, with 16 bases between. The DNA of the CDR3 is TGCGCCAGCAGCCTTAATCCGACAGGAGCTAACTATGGCTACACCTTC. It specifies CASSLNPTGANYGYTF.

The gene calls are TRBV27 and TRBJ1-1, with a tentative D call TRBD1 (6 bases). Trimming left V 2 bases short and J 5 bases short, with 9 bases between. Germline assignment: CDR1 MNHEY and CDR2 SMNVEV (reference sequence). This CDR3 region has 13 residues. CDR3 region: CASSLRGGTEAFF. Written as DNA, the CDR3 is TGTGCCAGCAGTTTAAGAGGGGGTACTGAAGCTTTCTTT.

This chain links TRBV27 with TRBJ2-7; TRBD2 agrees at 7 bases. The CDR3 has 16 residues. Trimming cost V 2 bases and J 0 bases; bases outside gene matches: 7. Per germline, CDR1 MNHEY and CDR2 SMNVEV (reference sequence). CDR3 coding DNA: TGTGCCAGCAGTTTAAGGTCAGCGGGGAACTCCTACGAGCAGTACTTC. This translates into CASSLRSAGNSYEQYF.

This rearrangement joins TRBV25-1 to TRBJ1-5, with D maybe TRBD1 (6 bases). The CDR3 totals 15 residues. Germline values: CDR1 MGHDK, CDR2 SYGVNS. Trimming stripped 4 bases from V and 4 bases from J, with 14 bases between. The CDR3 DNA reads as TGTGCCAGCAGTGCCCCGGGACATCGGAATCAGCCCCAGCATTTT. Amino acids: CASSAPGHRNQPQHF.

The chain carries TRBV6-5 and TRBJ2-1, with 10 bases aligning to TRBD1. Germline V gene sequence: CDR1 MNHEY, CDR2 SVGAGI. V was clipped by 0 bases and J by 10 bases; unmatched bases: 6. This CDR3 is built from 15 residues. The CDR3, as DNA: TGTGCCAGCAGTTACTCGTGGGACAGGGGCAGCGAGCAGTTCTTC. This sequence encodes CASSYSWDRGSEQFF.

The chain joins TRBV5-5 to TRBJ2-7; a weak D match, TRBD1 (6 bases). The CDR3 is 13 amino acids. Per the germline V gene, CDR1 is SGHKS and CDR2 is YYEKEE (reference sequence). Trimming left V 4 bases short and J 3 bases short, with 11 bases between. The CDR3 DNA follows: TGTGCCAGCAGCAAACAACAGGGCTACGAGCAGTACTTC. Encoded protein: CASSKQQGYEQYF.

The chain employs TRBV13 and TRBJ2-7, with 12 nucleotides matching TRBD2. V trimming: 4 bases; J trimming: 5 bases; junction bases outside the gene matches: 3. CDR3 length equals 14 residues. Germline-derived CDR1 and CDR2 are PRHDT and FYEKMQ (reference sequence). CDR3 in DNA: TGTGCCAGCAGCTCCCGACTAGCGGGAGACGAGCAGTACTTC. Protein product: CASSSRLAGDEQYF.

Points on this clone: At one end the junction does not follow the germline gene, possibly because of a read error. The V and J genes are TRBV7-9 and TRBJ2-7; 7 bases map to TRBD1. The CDR3 contains 12 residues. The germline V gene encodes CDR1 SEHNR and CDR2 FQNEAQ (reference sequence). The CDR3 DNA is TGTTCCAGCAGCCCGGAACAGGGGCAGCAGTACTTC. Its protein is CSSSPEQGQQYF. Variable domain in full (rest from reference TRBV7-9 and TRBJ2-7): DTGVSQNPRHKITKRGQNVTFRCDPISEHNRLYWYRQTLGQGPEFLTYFQNEAQLEKSRLLSDRFSAERPKGSFSTLEIQRTEQGDSAMYLCSSSPEQGQQYFGPGTRLTVT.